These T cell receptor beta chains were read from a single sample in a study of vaccination effects on CD4 cells after COVID-19. The antigens of these receptors remain unknown. Libraries were prepared by immunoSEQ multiplex PCR; TCRdb keeps only in-frame clonotypes and omits some of them. This table holds more than 50,000 clones, roughly 81% found once. Sequenced here: CD4+ T cells from PBMCs cultured with HCoV-229E spike peptides, sampled before COVID-19 vaccination. The receptors here all came from a human donor who received a COVID-19 vaccine. The CDR3 runs from the conserved cysteine through the conserved F or W. D genes are given only for firm matches.

d_call	v_call	j_call	cdr3_nt	cdr3_aa
-	TRBV6-5	TRBJ2-1	TGTGCCAGCGCCCTGGGGTGGGGTAATACAGATGAGCAGTTCTTC	CASALGWGNTDEQFF
TRBD1	TRBV5-1	TRBJ2-5	TGCGCCAGCAGCATGGGGACAGGCCAAGAGACCCAGTACTTC	CASSMGTGQETQYF
-	TRBV2	TRBJ1-1	TGTGCCAGCAGTGACAGCCGGAACACTGAAGCTTTCTTT	CASSDSRNTEAFF
-	TRBV28	TRBJ1-6	TGTGCCAGCAGTTTTTTGGGGCAGGATAATTCACCCCTCCACTTT	CASSFLGQDNSPLHF
-	TRBV9	TRBJ2-5	TGTGCCAGCAGCGTGCAGGCGGGCCAAGAGACCCAGTACTTC	CASSVQAGQETQYF
TRBD1	TRBV28	TRBJ2-3	TGTGCCAGCAGAGGACAGGGCACAGATACGCAGTATTTT	CASRGQGTDTQYF
-	TRBV2	TRBJ1-2	TGTGCCAGCAGGACGGCCGGGGGCAGGTTAGAGTATGGCTACACCTTC	CASRTAGGRLEYGYTF
-	TRBV27	TRBJ2-1	TGTGCCACCCTTTCCCGGGACTCAACTGAGCAGTTCTTC	CATLSRDSTEQFF
-	TRBV18	TRBJ2-3	TGTGCCAGCTCAAGGGTGCGGGGCACAGATACGCAGTATTTT	CASSRVRGTDTQYF
TRBD1	TRBV10-1	TRBJ2-2	TGCGCCAGCAGGAGAGTACAGGGGGCGAACACCGGGGAGCTGTTTTTT	CASRRVQGANTGELFF